The clone carrying this TCR beta chain came up a few times. TCRdb independently ran MiXCR on the 5' RACE reads; one entry per CDR3 protein. The sample has 530,000 or so distinct CDR3 sequences; approximately 15% are singletons. This sample is part of a study of T-cell memory formation after mild COVID-19. The TCR comes from an adult woman who had mild COVID-19 (a few samples of this study predate the infection). Cell type and time point are not known. Sequenced sample: PBMCs or a T cell subset sorted from them (not recorded which).

CDR3 amino acids: CASSLTGRINTEAFF. CDR3 nucleotide sequence: TGCGCCAGCAGCTTAACCGGCAGGATTAACACTGAAGCTTTCTTT. The V gene is TRBV5-1, the J gene TRBJ1-1; D unclear. V was trimmed by 2 bases and J by 2 bases, leaving 13 bases between them. Germline CDR1 SGHRS, CDR2 YFSETQ. The CDR3 covers 15 residues.